The 25 T cell receptor beta chains listed next were all sequenced from one sample in a study. Tregs were sorted as CD4+CD25+CD127-/low cells. MiXCR, run by TCRdb on the 5' RACE reads, gives a single entry per CDR3 protein. Of tens of thousands of distinct CDR3 sequences listed, 27% are singletons. What was sequenced was tumor-infiltrating Tregs sorted from the breast tumor. The source of these receptors is a female donor with breast cancer.

This clonotype has more than one count but fewer than ten. The genes are TRBV12-3 or TRBV12-4 and TRBJ1-1; 7 positions agree with TRBD1. J gave up 4 bases and V 5 bases, and 10 bases lay outside the gene matches. This CDR3 has 15 amino acids. The DNA for the CDR3 is TGTGCCAGCAGTCCCCAGACAGGGATTGGCACTGAAGCTTTCTTT. Amino acids: CASSPQTGIGTEAFF.

This clonotype was recorded a few times. This may be a read error, as it is one base from a much larger clone. CDR3 residues: CASGRAGNYGHTF. CDR3 nucleotide sequence: TGTGCTAGTGGCCGCGCGGGGAACTATGGCCACACCTTC. The rearrangement uses TRBV12-5 and TRBJ1-2; no firm D call. CDR3 length: 13 residues. CDR1 is LGHNT, CDR2 FRNRAP, per germline.

The gene calls are TRBV5-4 and TRBJ1-4; no definite D call. Trimming removed 0 bases from V and 8 bases from J, with 11 bases in between. This CDR3 is built from 14 residues. CDR1 SGHNT and CDR2 YYREEE come from the germline V gene (reference sequence). The DNA for the CDR3 is TGTGCCAGCAGCTTGGGAGGGAGGAGGGAAAAACTGTTTTTT. Translating gives CASSLGGRREKLFF.

In its sample, this clonotype was seen many times. CDR3 in DNA: TGCAGCGTTGAATTGGGGAGAGGAGATACGCAGTATTTT. It encodes CSVELGRGDTQYF. This chain joins TRBV29-1 and TRBJ2-3; a possible D gene is TRBD2 (5 bases). The germline V gene encodes CDR1 SQVTM and CDR2 ANQGSEA. Trimming shortened V by 2 bases and J by 5 bases, and 11 bases separated the two germline ends. The CDR3 is 13 residues long.

J is TRBJ2-7 and V is TRBV7-9; possibly TRBD2 for D (5 bases). Trimming removed 4 bases at V and 7 bases at J, with 11 bases between. This CDR3 has 12 residues. The V gene's germline CDR1 is SEHNR and CDR2 FQNEAQ (reference sequence). In DNA form, the CDR3 reads TGTGCCAGCAGCTGGGGAGACCCAGAGCAGTACTTC. This translates into CASSWGDPEQYF. Supplemented by reference TRBV7-9 and TRBJ2-7, the full variable domain reads DTGVSQNPRHKITKRGQNVTFRCDPISEHNRLYWYRQTLGQGPEFLTYFQNEAQLEKSRLLSDRFSAERPKGSFSTLEIQRTEQGDSAMYLCASSWGDPEQYFGPGTRLTVT.

V gene TRBV19 combines with J gene TRBJ1-2; D is possibly TRBD1 (6 bases). Germline CDR1 LNHDA, CDR2 SQIVND (reference sequence). V lost 6 bases, J lost 4 bases, and 12 bases lay in between. The CDR3 consists of 13 residues. CDR3 loop: CASRGAIRYGYTF. In DNA, the CDR3 is TGTGCCAGTAGGGGGGCTATCCGCTATGGCTACACCTTC.

A single count supports this clonotype. The chain carries TRBV11-3 and TRBJ2-5; perhaps D is TRBD1 or TRBD2 (5 bases each). The germline V gene encodes CDR1 SGHNT and CDR2 YENEEA. Trimming shortened V by 5 bases and J by 2 bases, and 18 bases separated the two germline ends. This CDR3 has 16 amino acids. The DNA for the CDR3 is TGTGCCAGCAGCAGGGACGGAGGAGTCCGGCAAGAGACCCAGTACTTC. Translated, it gives CASSRDGGVRQETQYF.

Details on this clonotype: This may be a read error, as it is one base from a much larger clone. The V call is TRBV19, the J call TRBJ1-5; D perhaps matches TRBD1 (6 bases). The germline gives CDR1 LNHDA, CDR2 SQIVND (reference sequence). CDR3 size: 16 residues. Trimming cost V 7 bases and J 6 bases, with 22 bases left between them. CDR3 nucleotides: TGTGCCAGTACCCAGGACTCAACAGGGTGCTCTCAGCCCCAGCATTTT. It yields the protein CASTQDSTGCSQPQHF. The full variable domain, with the rest looked up from reference TRBV19 and TRBJ1-5, is DGGITQSPKYLFRKEGQNVTLSCEQNLNHDAMYWYRQDPGQGLRLIYYSQIVNDFQKGDIAEGYSVSREKKESFPLTVTSAQKNPTAFYLCASTQDSTGCSQPQHFGDGTRLSIL.

Comment on this clonotype: A read error may explain this, as a much larger clone is one base away. This chain uses TRBV5-1 with TRBJ2-3, with D maybe TRBD2 (6 bases). Trimming stripped 4 bases from V and 10 bases from J, with 22 bases between. Looked up from germline, CDR1 is SGHRS and CDR2 is YFSETQ. This CDR3 has 15 residues. The DNA of the CDR3 is TGCGCCAGCAGCCTGGGTATGGGGGGTCAGGATGCGCAGTATTTT. Translation: CASSLGMGGQDAQYF.

As for this clonotype: The conserved final phenylalanine or tryptophan is absent from the CDR3, which likely points to a read error. V and J are TRBV27 and TRBJ1-2, with a weak D call TRBD1 (5 bases). V lost 3 bases and J lost 4, with 9 bases in between. The germline gives CDR1 MNHEY, CDR2 SMNVEV (reference sequence). This CDR3 region has 13 residues. CDR3 protein: CASSFTGSYGYTL. In DNA, the CDR3 is TGTGCCAGCAGTTTCACAGGAAGCTATGGCTACACCCTC.

The chain combines TRBV7-9 with TRBJ2-5; 8 nucleotides match TRBD1. The V and J ends lost 5 bases and 5 bases, in that order; junction bases with no gene match: 10. The CDR3 is 15 residues long. Germline V gene sequence: CDR1 SEHNR, CDR2 FQNEAQ (reference sequence). DNA for the CDR3: TGTGCCAGCAGCGGAGCCGCAGGGGGCATGGAGACCCAGTACTTC. This encodes CASSGAAGGMETQYF.

The table lists this clonotype with a few counts. This may be a read error, as it is one base from a much larger clone. The chain is built from TRBV4-1 and TRBJ2-7; 11 positions agree with TRBD2. The CDR3 is made up of 16 amino acids. In germline, CDR1 is MGHRA, CDR2 YSYEKL. Trimming at V came to 4 bases and at J to 7 bases, leaving 12 bases not matched to a gene. The CDR3 is CASSLRLAGRVREQYF. Here the CDR3 DNA reads TGCGCCAGCAGCCTCCGACTAGCGGGAAGAGTTAGGGAGCAGTACTTC.

This clonotype was counted many times. The chain couples TRBV7-3 to TRBJ2-2; 8 bases agree with TRBD1. After removal of 5 bases from V and 7 bases from J, the junction contained 0 bases not matched to a gene. This CDR3 region has 12 residues. CDR1 is SGHTA, CDR2 FQGTGA, per germline. CDR3 sequence (DNA): TGTGCCAGCAGCGACAGGGGCGGGGAGCTGTTTTTT. It is translated as CASSDRGGELFF.

On this clonotype itself: A clone one base away is much larger, so this may be a read error. The V call is TRBV20-1, the J call TRBJ2-1; D is possibly TRBD2 (6 bases). The CDR3 spans 15 residues. Trimming took 3 bases from V and 5 from J, leaving 17 bases between them. Germline V lookup: CDR1 DFQATT, CDR2 SNEGSKA (reference sequence). In nucleotides, the CDR3 is TGCAGTGCTAGGATGCCGGGAGTAAACCACAATGAGCAGTTCTTC. Translation gives CSARMPGVNHNEQFF.

This clonotype was observed many times. V is TRBV5-1 and J is TRBJ2-4; D not resolved. Germline CDR1 reads SGHRS; CDR2 reads YFSETQ. Trimming took off 3 bases at V and 9 bases at J, with 13 bases between the two ends. CDR3 length equals 13 residues. CDR3: CASSSGLERIQYF. CDR3 DNA: TGCGCCAGCAGCTCGGGTCTCGAGCGCATTCAGTACTTC.

This clonotype showed up many times. The chain couples TRBV7-9 to TRBJ2-7; 7 nucleotides align to TRBD1. V lost 5 bases, J lost 3 bases, and 7 bases stayed unmatched. Germline assignment: CDR1 SEHNR and CDR2 FQNEAQ (reference sequence). The CDR3 totals 14 residues. The CDR3 DNA sequence: TGTGCCAGCAGCCCTAGGGACAGAGACTACGAGCAGTACTTC. This sequence encodes CASSPRDRDYEQYF. Full variable domain (remainder filled in from reference TRBV7-9 and TRBJ2-7): DTGVSQNPRHKITKRGQNVTFRCDPISEHNRLYWYRQTLGQGPEFLTYFQNEAQLEKSRLLSDRFSAERPKGSFSTLEIQRTEQGDSAMYLCASSPRDRDYEQYFGPGTRLTVT.

The V and J genes are TRBV29-1 and TRBJ2-2; no firm D call. The V gene lost 7 bases and the J gene lost 4 bases, with 13 bases spanning the gap. This CDR3 is built from 13 residues. Germline CDR1 is SQVTM and CDR2 is ANQGSEA. The CDR3 DNA is TGCAGCGCCCCCCACGACGGCACCGGGGAGCTGTTTTTT. Residues: CSAPHDGTGELFF.

Details on this clonotype: A clone one base away is much larger, so this may be a read error. This chain uses TRBV5-1 with TRBJ2-1; 7 bases align to TRBD2. CDR1 and CDR2 from the germline V gene are SGHRS and YFSETQ. The J segment lost 9 bases and the V segment lost 0 bases, leaving 12 bases of the junction unmatched. The CDR3 is 16 residues long. The CDR3 DNA reads as TGCGCCAGCAGCTTGGATAGACTAGCAGGGATTGGTGAGCAGTTCTTC. This codes for CASSLDRLAGIGEQFF.

This chain uses TRBV5-1 with TRBJ2-7; possibly TRBD1 or TRBD2 for D (5 bases each). The CDR3 runs 18 residues. Trimming removed 0 bases at V and 0 bases at J, with 19 bases between. Germline-derived CDR1 and CDR2 are SGHRS and YFSETQ. The DNA of the CDR3 is TGCGCCAGCAGCTTGGCTCCGAGGGGTAGAGCAAGCTCCTACGAGCAGTACTTC. Amino acid sequence: CASSLAPRGRASSYEQYF.

The chain joins TRBV18 to TRBJ2-7; D is unresolved. V was pared by 9 bases and J by 6 bases, with 21 bases between. Per the germline V gene, CDR1 is KGHSH and CDR2 is LQKENI. The CDR3 loop spans 14 amino acids. CDR3 in amino acids: CASAGSYDMAEQYF. The CDR3 region has the DNA TGTGCCAGTGCAGGTAGCTACGATATGGCCGAGCAGTACTTC.

Judged by abundance, this clonotype is medium-sized. The chain combines TRBV6-5 with TRBJ2-7, with TRBD1 matching 11 bases. Losses at the gene ends were 4 bases for V and 4 bases for J; bases not matched to a gene: 6. The CDR3 runs to 15 residues. Germline V gene sequence: CDR1 MNHEY, CDR2 SVGAGI. The chain's CDR3 is CASSSGTGGQYEQYF. CDR3 DNA: TGTGCCAGCAGTTCCGGGACAGGGGGTCAATACGAGCAGTACTTC.

On this clonotype itself: A much larger clone lies a single base off, so this may be a read error. The chain combines TRBV6-5 with TRBJ2-3; 8 positions match TRBD2. After removal of 5 bases from V and 3 bases from J, the junction contained 4 bases not matched to a gene. This CDR3 has 14 amino acids. Germline V gene data show CDR1 as MNHEY and CDR2 as SVGAGI. CDR3 sequence reads: CASSRTSMTDTQYF. In nucleotides, the CDR3 is TGTGCCAGCAGTCGGACTAGCATGACAGATACGCAGTATTTT.

This clonotype was seen repeatedly, ten times or more. The chain uses TRBV21-1 and TRBJ2-2; TRBD2 reflects the table's D call only, with no check against the DNA. TRBV21-1 is an annotated pseudogene. This CDR3 comprises 16 residues. The CDR3 here is CASSGLAGGPTGELFF. CDR3 coding DNA: TGTGCCAGCAGCGGACTAGCGGGAGGGCCCACCGGGGAGCTGTTTTTT.

This clonotype is medium-sized in the sample. The chain is built from TRBV20-1 and TRBJ1-5; TRBD1 agrees at 9 bases. The CDR3 runs 14 residues. Germline CDR1 is DFQATT and CDR2 is SNEGSKA (reference sequence). V dropped 2 bases and J dropped 11; count of bases not matched to a gene: 10. CDR3 sequence reads: CSARSRTGEVAQHF. CDR3 DNA sequence: TGCAGTGCTAGATCACGGACAGGGGAGGTAGCCCAGCATTTT.

V gene TRBV20-1 combines with J gene TRBJ2-1; a weak D match, TRBD2 (6 bases). In germline, CDR1 is DFQATT, CDR2 SNEGSKA (reference sequence). Trimming pared 5 bases from V and 8 bases from J, leaving 16 bases between. This CDR3 spans 13 amino acids. The CDR3 region is CSAWGDVSDEQFF. The CDR3 DNA is TGCAGTGCTTGGGGGGACGTCTCAGATGAGCAGTTCTTC.